The 7 T cell receptor beta chains below were found in one sample sequenced in a study of cytomegalovirus exposure and HLA in healthy donors. It was with 60 Vbeta and 13 Jbeta primers that the PCR ran. The method was immunoSEQ multiplex PCR; TCRdb's version includes in-frame clones alone and lacks a portion of them. The table shows some 110,000 clones, with approximately 86% occurring only once. The source material was PBMCs. The origin of the receptors is a man between 18 and 29 years old in good health and CMV-seronegative.

The chain recombines TRBV9 with TRBJ2-3; TRBD2 might be the D (6 bases). Germline lookup yields CDR1 SGDLS and CDR2 YYNGEE. Deletions cut 4 bases from V and 2 bases from J, with 17 bases between. The length of the CDR3 is 16 residues. The CDR3 nucleotides are TGTGCCAGCAGCTTGACGGGGACTGTATTCACAGATACGCAGTATTTT. It encodes CASSLTGTVFTDTQYF.

The chain joins TRBV5-8 to TRBJ1-1, with a weak D call TRBD1 (6 bases). V lost 2 bases and J 4 bases, leaving 12 bases between the germline ends. This CDR3 is built from 14 residues. Germline V gives CDR1 SGHTS, CDR2 YDEGEE. The CDR3 loop is CASSFLGGGTEAFF. The CDR3 nucleotides are TGTGCCAGCAGCTTTTTAGGGGGTGGCACTGAAGCTTTCTTT.

The CDR3 sequence: CAIRDRVGETQYF. The CDR3 bases are TGTGCCATCCGGGACAGGGTCGGAGAGACCCAGTACTTC. The chain joins TRBV10-3 to TRBJ2-5, with 9 bases identical to TRBD1. The CDR3 covers 13 residues. CDR1 and CDR2 from the germline V gene are ENHRY and SYGVKD. V was pared by 8 bases and J by 4 bases, with 5 bases of the junction left unmatched.

The J gene is TRBJ2-2, the V gene TRBV7-3; 7 bases match TRBD1. The V and J ends lost 4 bases and 6 bases, in that order; junction bases with no gene match: 8. CDR1 is SGHTA and CDR2 is FQGTGA in the germline V gene. This CDR3 is built from 15 residues. The CDR3: CASSSQGSRAGELFF. The CDR3 DNA reads TGTGCCAGCAGCTCACAGGGGAGTCGGGCCGGGGAGCTGTTTTTT.

This chain connects TRBV7-2 to TRBJ2-2; 9 bases are a match to TRBD2. This CDR3 contains 13 residues. CDR1 SGHTA and CDR2 FQGNSA come from the germline V gene. V was pared by 11 bases and J by 5 bases, with 6 bases of the junction left unmatched. The CDR3 spells CAAGGLATGELFF. The CDR3 DNA is TGTGCCGCGGGGGGGCTAGCAACCGGGGAGCTGTTTTTT. The variable domain in full, completed from reference TRBV7-2 and TRBJ2-2, reads GAGVSQSPSNKVTEKGKDVELRCDPISGHTALYWYRQSLGQGLEFLIYFQGNSAPDKSGLPSDRFSAERTGGSVSTLTIQRTQQEDSAVYLCAAGGLATGELFFGEGSRLTVL.

This chain's CDR3 is CASRSFINPGKGDYGYTF. CDR3 nucleotides: TGTGCCAGCAGATCCTTTATTAACCCAGGGAAGGGCGACTATGGCTACACCTTC. This chain connects TRBV11-2 to TRBJ1-2; tentatively, D is TRBD1 (5 bases). Germline lookup yields CDR1 SGHAT and CDR2 FQNNGV. Trimming stripped 6 bases from V and 3 bases from J, with 26 bases between. This CDR3 spans 18 amino acids.

This chain links TRBV7-9 with TRBJ1-2; D is perhaps TRBD1 (5 bases). Trimming took 3 bases from V and 8 from J, leaving 13 bases between them. The CDR3 runs 13 residues. In germline, CDR1 is SEHNR, CDR2 FQNEAQ (reference sequence). The CDR3, as DNA: TGTGCCAGCAGCTTTGCACAAAGGGGAGGCTACACCTTC. Its translation: CASSFAQRGGYTF.